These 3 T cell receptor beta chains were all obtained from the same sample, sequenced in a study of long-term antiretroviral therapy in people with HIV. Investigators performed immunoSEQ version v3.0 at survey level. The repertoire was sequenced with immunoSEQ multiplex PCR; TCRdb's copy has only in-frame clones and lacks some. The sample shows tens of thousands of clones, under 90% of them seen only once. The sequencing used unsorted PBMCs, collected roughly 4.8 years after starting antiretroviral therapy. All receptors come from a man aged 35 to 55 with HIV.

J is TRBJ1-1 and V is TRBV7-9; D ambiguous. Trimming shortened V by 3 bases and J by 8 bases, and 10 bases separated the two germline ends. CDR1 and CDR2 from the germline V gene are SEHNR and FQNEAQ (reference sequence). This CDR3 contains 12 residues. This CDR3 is CASSLLQLEAFF. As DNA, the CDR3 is TGTGCCAGCAGCTTGTTGCAGCTCGAAGCTTTCTTT.

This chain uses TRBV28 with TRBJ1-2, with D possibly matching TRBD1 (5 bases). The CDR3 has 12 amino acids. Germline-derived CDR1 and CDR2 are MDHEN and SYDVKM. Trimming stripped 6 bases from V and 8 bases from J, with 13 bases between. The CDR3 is CASRNPGPGYTF. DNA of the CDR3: TGTGCCAGCAGGAATCCAGGGCCGGGCTACACCTTC.

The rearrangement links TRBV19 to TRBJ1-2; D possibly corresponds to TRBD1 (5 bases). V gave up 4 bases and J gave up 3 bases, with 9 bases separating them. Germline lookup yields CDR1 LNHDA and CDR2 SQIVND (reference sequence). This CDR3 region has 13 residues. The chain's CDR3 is CASSTRGDYGYTF. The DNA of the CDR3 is TGTGCCAGTAGTACCCGGGGGGACTATGGCTACACCTTC.